Listed below are T cell receptor beta chains from one sample, sequenced in a study of blood T cell repertoires in COVID-19. TCRdb keeps only in-frame clones here, not all; method: immunoSEQ multiplex PCR. The sample has 60,000 to 80,000 clones; approximately 85% are singletons. Specimen: peripheral blood. The receptors shown here come from a man aged 45 to 65 with acute or convalescent COVID-19. Each CDR3 is given with its conserved first and last residue. D genes are given only for firm matches. The size entry is marked missing in some rows and otherwise reads once, few, many or a size class.

j_call clone_size d_call v_call cdr3_nt cdr3_aa
TRBJ2-3 NA NA TRBV27 TGTGCCAGCAGTTTAACGTGGACAGTTAGCACAGATACGCAGTATTTT CASSLTWTVSTDTQYF
TRBJ2-3 NA NA TRBV21-1 TGTGCCAGCAGCGGAGAGTTGGGACTAGCGGGGGGGTGCCACACAGATACGCAGTATTTT CASSGELGLAGGCHTDTQYF
TRBJ2-2 NA NA TRBV29-1 TGCAGCGCCGGAGACGGTGGCGGGGAGCTGTTTTTT CSAGDGGGELFF
TRBJ2-5 NA NA TRBV6-5 TGTGCCAGCAGTTACTCGACCAGGGTGGGAGAGACCCAGTACTTC CASSYSTRVGETQYF
TRBJ1-5 NA NA TRBV6-5 TGTGCCAGCAGTAAAACTTATAGCGATCAGCCCCAGCATTTT CASSKTYSDQPQHF
TRBJ1-6 NA NA TRBV10-3 TGTGCCATCAGTGGGCCGAATTCACCCCTCCACTTT CAISGPNSPLHF
TRBJ2-5 NA TRBD2 TRBV30 TGTGCCTGGAGTGTCGGGGGGTCCTCGGAGACCCAGTACTTC CAWSVGGSSETQYF
TRBJ2-3 once TRBD1 TRBV4-2 TGTGCCAGCAGCCTAAAGGGGACAGGGAGGCCAGATACGCAGTATTTT CASSLKGTGRPDTQYF
TRBJ1-2 NA TRBD1 TRBV12-3/TRBV12-4 TGTGCCAGCAGTGGACAGGTCTACTATGGCTACACCTTC CASSGQVYYGYTF
TRBJ2-3 NA TRBD2 TRBV18 TGTGCCAGCTCACCCCGATTAGCGGGGGCCGGGGCAGATACGCAGTATTTT CASSPRLAGAGADTQYF
TRBJ2-7 few TRBD2 TRBV7-9 TGTGCCAGCAGCCCTCGTTGGACTAGCGGGGGGATTACCTACGAGCAGTACTTC CASSPRWTSGGITYEQYF
TRBJ2-4 NA NA TRBV19 TGTGCCAGTAGTATAGGCTCAGGGTTAAACATTCAGTACTTC CASSIGSGLNIQYF
TRBJ2-2 once TRBD2 TRBV10-2 TGCGCCAGCAGCGCCCGACTAGCGGGGGAGCTCCGGGAGCTGTTTTTT CASSARLAGELRELFF
TRBJ2-1 few NA TRBV3-1/TRBV3-2 TGTGCCAGCAGCCAAGGCCCCACCTCGGATGAGCAGTTCTTC CASSQGPTSDEQFF
TRBJ1-2 NA NA TRBV6-1 TGTGCCAGCAGTGAAGAGGGCAGGGTTAGCGGCGGCTACACCTTC CASSEEGRVSGGYTF
TRBJ2-2 NA TRBD2 TRBV6-5 TGTGCCCGCGGCCCCGGGGGGGGGAACACCGGGGAGCTGTTTTTT CARGPGGGNTGELFF
TRBJ1-2 NA NA TRBV6-5 TGTGCCAGCAGCCGCCCGGGGGATGGCTACACCTTC CASSRPGDGYTF
TRBJ1-6 NA TRBD1 TRBV7-9 TGTGCCAGCAGCTTAAGTCTTGAGGGGGCGCAAGGTAAATCACCCCTCCACTTT CASSLSLEGAQGKSPLHF
TRBJ2-5 NA NA TRBV15 TGTGCCACCAGCAGGAAGCTAGATGGTTATGAGACCCAGTACTTC CATSRKLDGYETQYF
TRBJ2-5 NA TRBD2 TRBV13 TGTGCCAGCAGCACACATCCGGGACTAGCGGGGTTTGAGACCCAGTACTTC CASSTHPGLAGFETQYF